Below are 22 T cell receptor beta chains sequenced from a single sample in a study of blood T cell repertoires in COVID-19. Sequenced by immunoSEQ multiplex PCR; TCRdb stores in-frame clones only, minus some. The table includes 330,000 or so clones, approximately 90% detected once. The material sequenced was peripheral blood. The receptors originated from a woman aged 55-75 years with COVID-19, enrolled during active disease.

This clone was counted only a few times. The J gene is TRBJ1-4, the V gene TRBV19; the D is unclear. The germline gives CDR1 LNHDA, CDR2 SQIVND (reference sequence). There are 16 residues in the CDR3. Trimming stripped 3 bases from V and 0 bases from J, with 11 bases between. In DNA, the CDR3 is TGTGCCAGTAGTATCCCGGGCGGGGCAACTAATGAAAAACTGTTTTTT. This encodes CASSIPGGATNEKLFF.

The chain has TRBV29-1 and TRBJ2-7; D is possibly TRBD1 (6 bases). V gave up 0 bases and J gave up 6 bases, with 6 bases separating them. The V gene's germline CDR1 is SQVTM and CDR2 ANQGSEA. The CDR3 extends over 11 amino acids. The CDR3 DNA follows: TGCAGCGTTGAAGAGGGGGCCGAGCAGTACTTC. Translating gives CSVEEGAEQYF.

This clone has just a few counts. The gene calls are TRBV6-6 and TRBJ2-2, with TRBD2 matching over 11 bases. Germline trimming cut 7 bases from V and 4 bases from J; bases unmatched to any gene: 8. The CDR3 length is 16 residues. The V gene's germline CDR1 is MNHNY and CDR2 SVGAGI (reference sequence). CDR3 in DNA: TGTGCCAGCACCGTTAGCGGGGGGGTTGTCACCGGGGAGCTGTTTTTT. Encoded protein: CASTVSGGVVTGELFF.

The genes are TRBV5-1 and TRBJ2-5; TRBD1 might be the D (6 bases). Trimming removed 4 bases from V and 4 bases from J, with 14 bases in between. The CDR3 runs 14 residues. Germline CDR1 SGHRS, CDR2 YFSETQ. The CDR3 is CASSQSTGRETQYF. The CDR3 coding sequence is TGCGCCAGCAGCCAGAGTACAGGGAGAGAGACCCAGTACTTC.

The V and J genes are TRBV11-2 and TRBJ1-4; 8 bases agree with TRBD1. V shed 4 bases and J 3 bases; nucleotides not matched to a gene: 10. CDR3 length: 17 residues. CDR1 SGHAT and CDR2 FQNNGV come from the germline V gene. The CDR3 bases are TGTGCCAGCAGCTCCAAGTACCCAGGGGGCGCTAATGAAAAACTGTTTTTT. It is translated as CASSSKYPGGANEKLFF.

The rearrangement uses TRBV18 and TRBJ1-5, with a tentative D call TRBD1 (6 bases). The germline gives CDR1 KGHSH, CDR2 LQKENI. V lost 2 bases and J 5 bases, leaving 10 bases between the germline ends. CDR3 length equals 14 residues. The CDR3 here is CASSPVKGDQPQHF. The CDR3 coding sequence is TGTGCCAGCTCACCAGTCAAGGGGGATCAGCCCCAGCATTTT.

The chain combines TRBV7-9 with TRBJ2-3; D may be TRBD1 (5 bases). CDR1 is SEHNR and CDR2 is FQNEAQ in the germline V gene (reference sequence). The V end was cut by 4 bases, the J end by 2 bases, with 22 bases between. The CDR3 has 18 residues. CDR3 bases: TGTGCCAGCAGCTCGACAGTCTCGTCAGCCCTTTACACAGATACGCAGTATTTT. Translated, it gives CASSSTVSSALYTDTQYF.

The V and J genes are TRBV28 and TRBJ1-4; unclear D gene. CDR1 and CDR2 (germline): MDHEN, SYDVKM. The ends were cut back, 6 bases at V and 0 bases at J, with 11 bases in the middle. The CDR3 is 15 amino acids. Here the CDR3 reads CASSPLIPTNEKLFF. CDR3 nucleotide sequence: TGTGCCAGCAGCCCCCTTATCCCAACTAATGAAAAACTGTTTTTT.

V and J are TRBV7-3 and TRBJ2-2, with a weak D call TRBD1 (6 bases). The germline V gene encodes CDR1 SGHTA and CDR2 FQGTGA. Trimming took off 4 bases at V and 2 bases at J, with 20 bases between the two ends. The CDR3 runs to 18 residues. As DNA, the CDR3 is TGTGCCAGCAGCTCCTCCCCGTTGCGACAGGCAAACACCGGGGAGCTGTTTTTT. It specifies CASSSSPLRQANTGELFF.

The J gene is TRBJ1-2, the V gene TRBV19; 10 bases line up with TRBD1. The CDR3 extends over 14 amino acids. V shed 7 bases, J shed 3 bases, and the junction held 5 bases outside the gene matches. Germline CDR1 LNHDA, CDR2 SQIVND (reference sequence). CDR3 region: CASNRDRGYYGYTF. Here the CDR3 DNA reads TGTGCCAGTAACAGGGACAGGGGCTACTATGGCTACACCTTC.

The chain recombines TRBV4-1 with TRBJ2-4; D possibly corresponds to TRBD1 (5 bases). The CDR3 is 17 residues long. V lost 0 bases, J lost 1 base, and 13 bases lay in between. Germline CDR1 reads MGHRA; CDR2 reads YSYEKL. The CDR3 region is CASSQDWTWRAKNIQYF. CDR3 coding DNA: TGCGCCAGCAGCCAAGATTGGACATGGCGTGCCAAAAACATTCAGTACTTC.

This clone was observed a single time. V is TRBV29-1 and J is TRBJ1-2; a weak D match, TRBD1 (6 bases). Germline loops: CDR1 SQVTM, CDR2 ANQGSEA. This CDR3 is 13 amino acids long. V was shortened by 6 bases and J by 2 bases, with 13 bases between the two germline ends. The CDR3 is CSVGANRNYGYTF. In nucleotides, the CDR3 is TGCAGCGTGGGGGCTAACAGGAACTATGGCTACACCTTC.

The table lists this clone with a count of one. This chain links TRBV5-1 with TRBJ1-2; D uncertain. The V gene lost 4 bases and the J gene lost 1 base, with 14 bases spanning the gap. The germline V gene encodes CDR1 SGHRS and CDR2 YFSETQ. The CDR3 runs 15 residues. The CDR3 bases are TGCGCCAGCAGCCCGGCCCAACAGAATAACTATGGCTACACCTTC. It codes for CASSPAQQNNYGYTF.

The DNA for the CDR3 is TGTGCCAGCAGCCAAGATCCCCGTACGACTGGAAGCTACGAGCAGTACTTC. Translated, it gives CASSQDPRTTGSYEQYF. The chain carries TRBV3-1 (or the pseudogene TRBV3-2) and TRBJ2-7; unclear D gene. This CDR3 has 17 residues. V dropped 0 bases and J dropped 3 bases, with 18 bases sitting between them. The germline gives CDR1 LGHDT, CDR2 YNNKEL (reference sequence).

This chain connects TRBV30 to TRBJ1-1; weak D call: TRBD1 (6 bases). V was trimmed by 4 bases and J by 3 bases, leaving 12 bases between them. Germline V gives CDR1 GTSNPN, CDR2 SVGIG (reference sequence). The CDR3 totals 13 residues. The CDR3: CAWTRQEYTEAFF. CDR3 nucleotide sequence: TGTGCCTGGACCAGACAGGAATACACTGAAGCTTTCTTT. The full variable domain, its missing parts supplied by reference TRBV30 and TRBJ1-1, is SQTIHQWPATLVQPVGSPLSLECTVEGTSNPNLYWYRQAAGRGLQLLFYSVGIGQISSEVPQNLSASRPQDRQFILSSKKLLLSDSGFYLCAWTRQEYTEAFFGQGTRLTVV.

CDR3 in amino acids: CASTTSVETQYF. The CDR3 DNA follows: TGTGCCAGCACCACCAGTGTTGAGACCCAGTACTTC. V usage is TRBV28 and J usage is TRBJ2-5; D is unclear. V was trimmed by 7 bases and J by 5 bases, leaving 11 bases between them. This CDR3 region has 12 residues. Germline V lookup: CDR1 MDHEN, CDR2 SYDVKM.

The chain recombines TRBV2 with TRBJ1-5; D gene unclear. The ends were cut back, 2 bases at V and 7 bases at J, with 12 bases in the middle. Looked up from germline, CDR1 is SNHLY and CDR2 is FYNNEI. The CDR3 covers 14 residues. Here the CDR3 DNA reads TGTGCCAGCAGTGAAATGGGCAGGTTCCAGCCCCAGCATTTT. Protein product: CASSEMGRFQPQHF.

This clone came up once. The V call is TRBV6-5, the J call TRBJ1-2, with D perhaps TRBD1 (6 bases). The CDR3 sequence is 14 residues long. Germline CDR1 and CDR2: MNHEY and SVGAGI. V gave up 4 bases and J gave up 4 bases, with 13 bases separating them. Here the CDR3 reads CASSWDTGGYGYTF. CDR3 nucleotide sequence: TGTGCCAGCAGTTGGGACACCGGCGGCTATGGCTACACCTTC.

The chain employs TRBV12-3 or TRBV12-4 and TRBJ2-1; 7 bases line up with TRBD2. The CDR3 is 10 amino acids. The V segment lost 9 bases and the J segment 9 bases; nucleotides outside the gene matches: 2. The CDR3 DNA follows: TGTGCCAGTGGACTAGTTGAGCAGTTCTTC. It is translated as CASGLVEQFF.

V is TRBV7-2 and J is TRBJ2-2, with D perhaps TRBD1 (7 bases). CDR3 length: 15 residues. Germline V CDR1 and CDR2: SGHTA, FQGNSA. Trimming took 3 bases from V and 5 from J, leaving 13 bases between them. CDR3 loop: CASSFRRGLTGELFF. The CDR3 nucleotides read TGTGCCAGCAGCTTTAGGAGGGGGCTAACCGGGGAGCTGTTTTTT.

The chain is built from TRBV24-1 and TRBJ2-2; tentative D call: TRBD1 (6 bases). Germline V gene lookup returns CDR1 KGHDR and CDR2 SFDVKD. Trimming removed 7 bases at V and 6 bases at J, with 8 bases between. The CDR3 consists of 12 residues. The CDR3 sequence: CATSTGPGELFF. CDR3 DNA: TGTGCCACCAGCACAGGGCCCGGGGAGCTGTTTTTT.

The chain is built from TRBV7-2 and TRBJ2-1; D remains unclear. Germline CDR1 reads SGHTA; CDR2 reads FQGNSA. The CDR3 covers 13 residues. V was cut by 5 bases and J by 9 bases, with 14 bases left in between. CDR3 in amino acids: CASSDSTQGEQFF. CDR3 DNA: TGTGCCAGCAGCGATTCGACTCAAGGTGAGCAGTTCTTC.